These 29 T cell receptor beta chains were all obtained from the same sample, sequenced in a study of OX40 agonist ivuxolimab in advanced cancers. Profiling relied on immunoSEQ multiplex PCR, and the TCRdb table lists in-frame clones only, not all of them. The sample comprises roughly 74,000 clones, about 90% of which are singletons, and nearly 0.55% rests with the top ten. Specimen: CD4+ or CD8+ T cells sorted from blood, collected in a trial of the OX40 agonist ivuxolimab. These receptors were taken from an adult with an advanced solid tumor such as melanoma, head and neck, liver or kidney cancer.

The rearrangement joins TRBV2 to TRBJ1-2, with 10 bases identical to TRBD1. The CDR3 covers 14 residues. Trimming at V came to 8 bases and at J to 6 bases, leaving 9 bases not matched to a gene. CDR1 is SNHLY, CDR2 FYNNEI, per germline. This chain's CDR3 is CASSVGTGVDGYTF. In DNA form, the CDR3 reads TGTGCCAGCTCCGTCGGGACAGGGGTGGATGGCTACACCTTC. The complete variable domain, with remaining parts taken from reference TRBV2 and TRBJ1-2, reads EPEVTQTPSHQVTQMGQEVILRCVPISNHLYFYWYRQILGQKVEFLVSFYNNEISEKSEIFDDQFSVERPDGSNFTLKIRSTKLEDSAMYFCASSVGTGVDGYTFGSGTRLTVV.

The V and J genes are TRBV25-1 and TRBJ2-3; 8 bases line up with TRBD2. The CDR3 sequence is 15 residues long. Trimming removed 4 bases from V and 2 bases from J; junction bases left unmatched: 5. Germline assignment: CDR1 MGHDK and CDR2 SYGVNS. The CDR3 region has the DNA TGTGCCAGCAGTGGGAGCGGGGGTCTCACAGATACGCAGTATTTT. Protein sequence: CASSGSGGLTDTQYF.

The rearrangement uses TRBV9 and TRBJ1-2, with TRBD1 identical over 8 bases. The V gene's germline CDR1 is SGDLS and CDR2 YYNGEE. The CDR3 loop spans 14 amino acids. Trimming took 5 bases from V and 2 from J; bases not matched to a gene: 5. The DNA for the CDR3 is TGTGCCAGCAGGAATTACAGGGGGAACTATGGCTACACCTTC. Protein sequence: CASRNYRGNYGYTF.

The CDR3 DNA reads as TGTGCCAGCAGCTTATCAAGCGGGAGGTTTGAGACCCAGTACTTC. Protein sequence: CASSLSSGRFETQYF. The chain has TRBV7-6 and TRBJ2-5; 9 positions match TRBD2. The CDR3 loop spans 15 amino acids. CDR1 and CDR2 (germline): SGHVS, FNYEAQ. V lost 2 bases and J lost 5; bases outside the gene matches: 6.

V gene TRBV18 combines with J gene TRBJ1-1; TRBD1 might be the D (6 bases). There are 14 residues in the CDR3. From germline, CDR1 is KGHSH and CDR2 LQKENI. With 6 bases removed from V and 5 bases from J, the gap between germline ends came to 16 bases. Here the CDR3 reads CASSPRAGETEAFF. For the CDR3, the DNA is TGTGCCAGCTCCCCGAGGGCAGGGGAAACTGAAGCTTTCTTT.

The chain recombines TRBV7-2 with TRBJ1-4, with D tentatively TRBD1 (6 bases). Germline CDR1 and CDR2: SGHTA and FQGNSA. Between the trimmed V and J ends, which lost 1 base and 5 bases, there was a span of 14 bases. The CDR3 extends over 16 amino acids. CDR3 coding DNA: TGTGCCAGCAGCTTAGGGGGGCGGCAGCCCAATGAAAAACTGTTTTTT. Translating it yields CASSLGGRQPNEKLFF.

The chain's CDR3 is CASSNRSRPQETQYF. The CDR3 DNA is TGTGCCAGCAGCAACAGGAGTCGGCCTCAAGAGACCCAGTACTTC. The chain links TRBV5-4 to TRBJ2-5, with D possibly TRBD1 on 5 matching bases. CDR3 size: 15 residues. Germline-derived CDR1 and CDR2 are SGHNT and YYREEE (reference sequence). Trimming removed 4 bases at V and 2 bases at J, with 15 bases between.

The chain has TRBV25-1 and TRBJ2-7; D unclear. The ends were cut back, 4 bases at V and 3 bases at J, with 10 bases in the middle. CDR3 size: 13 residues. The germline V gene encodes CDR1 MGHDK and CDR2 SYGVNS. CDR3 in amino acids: CASSGGSDYEQYF. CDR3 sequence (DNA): TGTGCCAGCAGTGGAGGATCTGACTACGAGCAGTACTTC.

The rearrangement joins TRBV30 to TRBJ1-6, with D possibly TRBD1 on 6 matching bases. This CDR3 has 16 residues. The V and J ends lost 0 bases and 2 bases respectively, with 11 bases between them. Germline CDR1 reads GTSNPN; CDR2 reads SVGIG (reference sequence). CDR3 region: CAWSVSGQPYNSPLHF. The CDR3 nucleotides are TGTGCCTGGAGTGTATCCGGACAGCCCTATAATTCACCCCTCCACTTT.

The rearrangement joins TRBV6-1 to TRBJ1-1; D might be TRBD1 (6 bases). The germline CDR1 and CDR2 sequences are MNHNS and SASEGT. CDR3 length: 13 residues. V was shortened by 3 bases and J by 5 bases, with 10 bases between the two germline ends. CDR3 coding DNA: TGTGCCAGCAGTGAGACAGGCCTTACTGAAGCTTTCTTT. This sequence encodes CASSETGLTEAFF.

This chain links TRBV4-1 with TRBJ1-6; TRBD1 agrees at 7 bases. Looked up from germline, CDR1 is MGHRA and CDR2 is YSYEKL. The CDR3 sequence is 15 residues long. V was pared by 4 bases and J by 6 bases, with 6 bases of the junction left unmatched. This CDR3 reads CASSLGTVTNSPLHF. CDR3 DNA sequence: TGCGCCAGCAGCCTCGGGACAGTTACTAATTCACCCCTCCACTTT.

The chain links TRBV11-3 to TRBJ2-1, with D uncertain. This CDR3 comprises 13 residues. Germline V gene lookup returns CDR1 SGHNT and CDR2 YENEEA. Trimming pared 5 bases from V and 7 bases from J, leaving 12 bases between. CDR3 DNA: TGTGCCAGCAGCCTAAACCCTAGGAATGAGCAGTTCTTC. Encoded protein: CASSLNPRNEQFF.

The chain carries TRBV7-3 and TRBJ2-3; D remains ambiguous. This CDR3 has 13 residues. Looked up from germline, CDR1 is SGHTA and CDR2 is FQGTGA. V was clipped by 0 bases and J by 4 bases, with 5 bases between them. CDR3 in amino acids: CASSLTGPDTQYF. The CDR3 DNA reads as TGTGCCAGCAGCTTAACCGGGCCAGATACGCAGTATTTT. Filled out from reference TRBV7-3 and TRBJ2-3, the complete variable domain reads GAGVSQTPSNKVTEKGKYVELRCDPISGHTALYWYRQSLGQGPEFLIYFQGTGAADDSGLPNDRFFAVRPEGSVSTLKIQRTERGDSAVYLCASSLTGPDTQYFGPGTRLTVL.

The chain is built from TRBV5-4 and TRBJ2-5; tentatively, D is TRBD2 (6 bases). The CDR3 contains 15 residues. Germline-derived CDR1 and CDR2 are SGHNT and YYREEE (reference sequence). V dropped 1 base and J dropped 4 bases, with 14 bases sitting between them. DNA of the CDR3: TGTGCCAGCAGCTTGTACCGGGAGACTCGAGAGACCCAGTACTTC. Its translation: CASSLYRETRETQYF. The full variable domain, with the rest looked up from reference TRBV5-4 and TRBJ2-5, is ETGVTQSPTHLIKTRGQQVTLRCSSQSGHNTVSWYQQALGQGPQFIFQYYREEENGRGNFPPRFSGLQFPNYSSELNVNALELDDSALYLCASSLYRETRETQYFGPGTRLLVL.

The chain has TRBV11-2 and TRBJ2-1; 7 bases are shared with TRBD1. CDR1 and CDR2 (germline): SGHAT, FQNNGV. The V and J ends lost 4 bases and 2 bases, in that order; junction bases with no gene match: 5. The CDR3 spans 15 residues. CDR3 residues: CASSWAGTAYNEQFF. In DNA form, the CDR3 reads TGTGCCAGCAGCTGGGCCGGGACAGCCTACAATGAGCAGTTCTTC. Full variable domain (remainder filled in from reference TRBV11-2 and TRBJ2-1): EAGVAQSPRYKIIEKRQSVAFWCNPISGHATLYWYQQILGQGPKLLIQFQNNGVVDDSQLPKDRFSAERLKGVDSTLKIQPAKLEDSAVYLCASSWAGTAYNEQFFGPGTRLTVL.

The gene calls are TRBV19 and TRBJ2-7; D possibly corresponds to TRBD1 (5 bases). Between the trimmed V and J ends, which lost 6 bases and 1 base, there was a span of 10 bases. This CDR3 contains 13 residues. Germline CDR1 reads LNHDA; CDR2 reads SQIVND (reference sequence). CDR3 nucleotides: TGTGCCAGTAGGGGCAGGGCTTCCTACGAGCAGTACTTC. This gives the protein CASRGRASYEQYF.

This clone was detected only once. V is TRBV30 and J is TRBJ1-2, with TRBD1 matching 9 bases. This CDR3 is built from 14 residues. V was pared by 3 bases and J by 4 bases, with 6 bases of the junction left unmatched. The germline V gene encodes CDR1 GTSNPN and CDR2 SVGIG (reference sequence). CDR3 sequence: CAWSMTGGIYGYTF. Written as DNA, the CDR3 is TGTGCCTGGAGCATGACAGGGGGGATCTATGGCTACACCTTC.

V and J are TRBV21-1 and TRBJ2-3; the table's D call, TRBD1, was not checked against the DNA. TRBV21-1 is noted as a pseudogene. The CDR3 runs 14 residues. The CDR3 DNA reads TGTGCCAGCAGCAACAGGGGGCGGAACGGTACGCAGTATTTT. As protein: CASSNRGRNGTQYF.

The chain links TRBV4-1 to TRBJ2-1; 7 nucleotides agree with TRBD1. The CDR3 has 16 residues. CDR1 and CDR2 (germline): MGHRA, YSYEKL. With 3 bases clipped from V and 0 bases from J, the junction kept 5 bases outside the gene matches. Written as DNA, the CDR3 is TGCGCCAGCAGCCAGGGGGACAGCATCTCCTACAATGAGCAGTTCTTC. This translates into CASSQGDSISYNEQFF.

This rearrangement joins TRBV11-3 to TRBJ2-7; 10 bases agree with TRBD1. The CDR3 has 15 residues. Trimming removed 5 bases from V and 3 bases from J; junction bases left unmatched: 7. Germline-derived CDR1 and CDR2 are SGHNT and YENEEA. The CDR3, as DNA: TGTGCCAGCAGCGCCACCGGGACAGGGGTCTACGAGCAGTACTTC. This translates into CASSATGTGVYEQYF.

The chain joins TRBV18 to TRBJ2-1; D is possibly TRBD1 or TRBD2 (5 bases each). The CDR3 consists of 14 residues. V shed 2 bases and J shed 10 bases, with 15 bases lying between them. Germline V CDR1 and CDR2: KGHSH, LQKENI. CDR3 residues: CASSPEYGGKEQFF. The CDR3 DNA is TGTGCCAGCTCACCAGAATATGGGGGAAAGGAGCAGTTCTTC.

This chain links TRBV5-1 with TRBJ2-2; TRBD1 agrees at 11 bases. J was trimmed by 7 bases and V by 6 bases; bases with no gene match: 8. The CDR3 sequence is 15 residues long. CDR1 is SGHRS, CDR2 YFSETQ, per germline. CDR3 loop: CASKAGQGDDGELFF. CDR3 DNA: TGCGCCAGCAAGGCGGGACAGGGGGATGACGGGGAGCTGTTTTTT.

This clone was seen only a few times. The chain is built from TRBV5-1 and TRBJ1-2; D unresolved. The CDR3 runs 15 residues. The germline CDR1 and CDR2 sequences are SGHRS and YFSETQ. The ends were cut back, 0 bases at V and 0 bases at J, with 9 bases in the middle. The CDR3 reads CASSLGARANYGYTF. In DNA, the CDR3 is TGCGCCAGCAGCTTGGGGGCACGAGCTAACTATGGCTACACCTTC. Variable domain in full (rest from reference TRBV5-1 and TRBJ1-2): KAGVTQTPRYLIKTRGQQVTLSCSPISGHRSVSWYQQTPGQGLQFLFEYFSETQRNKGNFPGRFSGRQFSNSRSEMNVSTLELGDSALYLCASSLGARANYGYTFGSGTRLTVV.

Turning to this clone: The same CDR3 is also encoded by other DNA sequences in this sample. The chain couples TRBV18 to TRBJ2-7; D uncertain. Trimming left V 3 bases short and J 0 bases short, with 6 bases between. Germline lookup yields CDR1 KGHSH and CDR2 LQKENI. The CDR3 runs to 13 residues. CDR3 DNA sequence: TGTGCCAGCTCACCCTCGAGCTCCTACGAGCAGTACTTC. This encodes CASSPSSSYEQYF.

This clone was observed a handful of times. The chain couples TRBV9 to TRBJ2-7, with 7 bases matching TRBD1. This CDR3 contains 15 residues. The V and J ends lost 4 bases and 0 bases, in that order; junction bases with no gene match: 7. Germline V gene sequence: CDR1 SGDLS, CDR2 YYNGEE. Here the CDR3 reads CASSSGTAYSYEQYF. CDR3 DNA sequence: TGTGCCAGCAGCTCCGGGACAGCGTACTCCTACGAGCAGTACTTC. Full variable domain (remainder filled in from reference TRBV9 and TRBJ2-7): DSGVTQTPKHLITATGQRVTLRCSPRSGDLSVYWYQQSLDQGLQFLIQYYNGEERAKGNILERFSAQQFPDLHSELNLSSLELGDSALYFCASSSGTAYSYEQYFGPGTRLTVT.

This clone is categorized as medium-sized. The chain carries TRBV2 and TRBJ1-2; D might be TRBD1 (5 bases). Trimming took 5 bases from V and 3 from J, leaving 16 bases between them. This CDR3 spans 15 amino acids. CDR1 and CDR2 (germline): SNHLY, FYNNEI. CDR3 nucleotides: TGTGCCAGCAGTCACACTATTGACAGCGACTATGGCTACACCTTC. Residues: CASSHTIDSDYGYTF.

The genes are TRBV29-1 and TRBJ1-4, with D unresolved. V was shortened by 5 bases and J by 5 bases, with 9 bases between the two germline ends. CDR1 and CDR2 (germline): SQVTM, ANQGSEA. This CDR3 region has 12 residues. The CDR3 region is CSVRAANEKLFF. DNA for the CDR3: TGCAGCGTTAGGGCCGCAAATGAAAAACTGTTTTTT.

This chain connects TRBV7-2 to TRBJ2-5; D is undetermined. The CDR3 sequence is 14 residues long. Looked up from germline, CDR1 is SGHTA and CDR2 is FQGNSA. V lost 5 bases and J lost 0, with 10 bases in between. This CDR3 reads CASSLKGHQETQYF. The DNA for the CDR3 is TGTGCCAGCAGCCTTAAAGGACACCAAGAGACCCAGTACTTC.

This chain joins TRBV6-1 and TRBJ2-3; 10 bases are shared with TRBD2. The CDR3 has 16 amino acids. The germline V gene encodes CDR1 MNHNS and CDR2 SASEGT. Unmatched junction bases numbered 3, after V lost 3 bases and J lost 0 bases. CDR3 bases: TGTGCCAGCAGTGAGTTAGCGGGGGGAAGCACAGATACGCAGTATTTT. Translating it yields CASSELAGGSTDTQYF.